This T cell receptor beta chain originates from a study of technical replicates of blood from several donors. V gave up 0 bases and J gave up 3 bases, with 5 bases separating them. The germline V gene encodes CDR1 SGDLS and CDR2 YYNGEE. The CDR3 extends over 13 amino acids. Clones were read by immunoSEQ multiplex PCR, and TCRdb kept only the in-frame ones, dropping some. Among 79,000 or so clones listed, 96% were seen once. The receptor was isolated from a human donor in good health. Specimen: T cells isolated from PBMCs. V is TRBV9 and J is TRBJ2-3; D gene ambiguous. CDR3 coding DNA: TGTGCCAGCAGCGTAGACGGGACAGATACGCAGTATTTT. Its translation: CASSVDGTDTQYF. Full variable domain (missing parts from reference TRBV9 and TRBJ2-3): DSGVTQTPKHLITATGQRVTLRCSPRSGDLSVYWYQQSLDQGLQFLIQYYNGEERAKGNILERFSAQQFPDLHSELNLSSLELGDSALYFCASSVDGTDTQYFGPGTRLTVL.